The source of this TCR beta chain is a study of control samples from healthy donors and cancer patients. The CDR3 has 19 amino acids. With 5 bases clipped from V and 4 bases from J, the junction kept 16 bases outside the gene matches. CDR1 KGHSH and CDR2 LQKENI come from the germline V gene. Measured with immunoSEQ multiplex PCR; TCRdb has only the in-frame clones, and not every one. The sample lists about 54,000 clones, approximately 95% occurring once. The TCR originated in a young woman in good health. Sequenced input: blood. The genes are TRBV18 and TRBJ2-1; 11 bases match TRBD2. CDR3 amino acids: CASSSGQGRGLAEYNEQFF. CDR3 nucleotides: TGTGCCAGCTCATCAGGACAGGGTAGGGGACTAGCGGAATACAATGAGCAGTTCTTC.